This TCR beta chain was sequenced for a study of cytotoxic CD8 clonotypes in ibrutinib-treated CLL. Whole-study findings and limits: Higher clonality was seen at ibrutinib response and a return toward baseline at progression.

Libraries were prepared by immunoSEQ multiplex PCR; TCRdb keeps only in-frame clonotypes and omits some of them. The sample includes fewer than 50,000 clones, over 60% of them seen just once. V lost 8 bases and J lost 4; bases outside the gene matches: 13. The V gene's germline CDR1 is KGHSH and CDR2 LQKENI. The CDR3 consists of 15 residues. Comment on this clone: No antigen is known for it.

This rearrangement joins TRBV18 to TRBJ1-2; 7 bases line up with TRBD1. This TCR was recovered from a human donor with chronic lymphocytic leukemia. Source: PBMCs, taken after 12 months of ibrutinib treatment. This chain's CDR3 is CASVKGQDQIYGYTF. CDR3 DNA sequence: TGTGCCAGCGTAAAAGGACAGGATCAGATCTATGGCTACACCTTC.